The T cell receptor (beta chain) described here comes from a study of blood T cell repertoires in COVID-19. Study processing details: Estimated nucleated cell counts came from reference gene primer amplification. The table came from immunoSEQ multiplex PCR; TCRdb's copy has only in-frame clones and leaves some out. V and J calls and clone size follow that table, whereas D and trimming were derived from the DNA. The sample has approximately 280,000 clones, 75% to 90% seen once. V lost 1 base and J 5 bases, leaving 5 bases between the germline ends. In germline, CDR1 is LGHDT, CDR2 YNNKEL (reference sequence). The CDR3 runs 12 residues.

This sequence joins TRBV3-1 (or the pseudogene TRBV3-2) and TRBJ1-2; D remains ambiguous. The source of this sequence is a woman aged 70 to 79 with acute or convalescent COVID-19. The sample was peripheral blood. The CDR3 bases are TGTGCCAGCAGCCAAGGGCCTTATGGCTACACCTTC. This sequence encodes CASSQGPYGYTF.